The present T cell receptor (beta chain) was sequenced within a study of T-cell reconstitution after alpha-beta-depleted transplantation in children. Notes on the study in general: Expanded graft clones numbering several hundred reportedly gave rise to alpha-beta T cells about two months after transplant. From newly produced T cells came most of the T-cell counts and diversity one year after transplant.

The library targeted TCRbeta and was prepared with unique molecular identifiers. TCRdb reprocessed the PCR reads via MiXCR and lists one record per CDR3 protein. Among about 580,000 distinct CDR3 sequences listed, around 27% were seen once. This clonotype was found a few times. What it binds is unknown. This CDR3 contains 14 residues. Looked up from germline, CDR1 is MNHNS and CDR2 is SASEGT. V dropped 5 bases and J dropped 2; count of bases not matched to a gene: 6. The sequenced sample was PBMCs, obtained before TCRalphabeta/CD19-depleted stem cell transplant. This chain joins TRBV6-1 and TRBJ2-7; 7 bases map to TRBD1. This clonotype was obtained from a boy under three years old with Wiskott-Aldrich syndrome, due to receive a stem cell transplant. The CDR3 is CASSRDRGTYEQYF. CDR3 bases: TGTGCCAGCAGTCGGGACAGAGGTACCTACGAGCAGTACTTC.